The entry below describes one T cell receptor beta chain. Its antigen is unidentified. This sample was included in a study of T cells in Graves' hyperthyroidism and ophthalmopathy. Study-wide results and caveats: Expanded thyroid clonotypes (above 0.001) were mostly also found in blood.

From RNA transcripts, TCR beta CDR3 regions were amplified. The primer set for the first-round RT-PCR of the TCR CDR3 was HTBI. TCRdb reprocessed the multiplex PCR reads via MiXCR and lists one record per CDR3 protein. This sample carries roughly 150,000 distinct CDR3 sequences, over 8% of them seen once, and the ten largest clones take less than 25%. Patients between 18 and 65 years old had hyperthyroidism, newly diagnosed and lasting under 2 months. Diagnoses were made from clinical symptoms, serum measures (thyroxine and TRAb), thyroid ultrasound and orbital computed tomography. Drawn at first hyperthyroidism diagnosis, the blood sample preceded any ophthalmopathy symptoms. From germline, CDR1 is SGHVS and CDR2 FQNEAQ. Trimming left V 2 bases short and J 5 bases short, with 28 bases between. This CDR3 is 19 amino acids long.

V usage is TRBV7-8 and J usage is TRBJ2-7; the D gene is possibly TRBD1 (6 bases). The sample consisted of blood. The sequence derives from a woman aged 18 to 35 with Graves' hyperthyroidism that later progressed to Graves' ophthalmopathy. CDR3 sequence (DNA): TGTGCCAGCAGCTTACCGAGGAAGTCCCCTGGGACATGGTTCCACGAGCAGTACTTC. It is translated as CASSLPRKSPGTWFHEQYF.